This TCR beta chain comes out of a study of a mutant IDH1 vaccine in newly diagnosed glioma (dated by TCRdb to the early 2020s). The study in broad terms: Vaccination started 4-6 weeks after radiotherapy alone, or was given together with temozolomide cycles in the groups whose treatment included chemotherapy. Longitudinal TCRB deep sequencing was done for 25 to 30 treated patients, wherever samples were available for exploratory analyses. Before enrollment, patients had received standard therapy of radiotherapy alone, temozolomide alone, or radiochemotherapy with temozolomide; most received the combination. Visit V12 was the week-35 safety follow-up and visit V13 was the week-47 end of study. Of the 32 patients who were treated, approximately 60% were male and about 40% were female, and the mean age was around 40 years. Peripheral blood was drawn at six visits: V03 (baseline), V05, V07, V10, V12 and V13.

Remarks on this clone: Its cognate antigen has yet to be identified. Base qualities are missing; no much larger clone stands one base away.

V is cut by 8 bases and J by 7 bases, and the space between the germline ends is 15 bases. CDR1 and CDR2 (MRHNA, SNTAGT) derive from the germline V gene. The CDR3 runs 13 residues from the cysteine to the phenylalanine. Solely the CDR3 DNA is kept, with 39 bases framed from the first base. Library preparation employed the immunoSEQ multiplex PCR assay. Rearranged TCR beta chain sequences were amplified using the hsTCRB Kit according to the manufacturer's protocol. TCRB libraries were sequenced on an Illumina MiSeq. The study's own analysis went as follows. The kit vendor's proprietary platform handled demultiplexing, trimming and gene mapping. TCRdb took over this immuneACCESS table, retaining in-frame rearrangements with V and J assigned. Such tables are incomplete; in checked studies, under half of the missing clones stem from an unresolved V gene, and the remainder is unexplained. From that table come the V and J calls and clone size; the DNA was used to work out D and trimming. This sample lists roughly 49,000 clones; about 92% were detected once. The ten largest account for 2% to 2.5% of the sample.

Reading the label with the study, this specimen's time point is: week 35, safety follow-up. Each vaccine dose, consisting of 300 ug of a 20-mer mutant IDH1 peptide in Montanide, was administered subcutaneously with topical imiquimod. Across visits V03 through V10, patients got a total of eight vaccinations, given in weeks 1, 3, 5, 7, 11, 15, 19 and 23. The donors had newly diagnosed IDH1-mutant astrocytomas of WHO grade 3 or 4 that showed loss of nuclear ATRX. The samples were drawn from NOA16, a multicentre, single-arm, open-label phase I trial in Germany that tested a mutant IDH1 peptide vaccine in humans for the first time. The DNeasy Blood and Tissue Kit was used to extract genomic DNA from EDTA blood for TCRB sequencing. Summary of the overall study and its limitations: No apparent relationship was observed between pseudoprogression and alterations in the top peripheral T cell clonotypes detected by TCRB sequencing. The authors stated that sample limitations prevented analyses of patient blood samples from being reproduced. Immune responses induced by the vaccine were seen in 93.3% of patients across multiple MHC alleles. Selection of PBMC samples for TCRB deep sequencing was based on availability.

The rearrangement combines TRBV6-4 with TRBJ1-5; the best D guess is TRBD1, with 5 bases matching. The receptor was isolated from a man aged 50-59 years with glioma. The sample was PBMCs, taken from a glioma patient whose treatment included an IDH1 peptide vaccine. CDR3 region: CASAAGGGQPQHF. The nucleotide sequence reads TGTGCCAGCGCCGCTGGGGGAGGACAGCCCCAGCATTTT.